This entry describes one T cell receptor (beta chain). Sequencing was performed with immunoSEQ multiplex PCR; in TCRdb, only in-frame clones are kept and a portion is missing. Of under 400,000 clones in the sample, roughly 90% were seen once. This sample was taken from a study of blood T cell repertoires in COVID-19. Turning to the study itself: COVID-19 samples collected from the United States, Italy and Spain covered acute and convalescent phases.

V lost 5 bases and J 0 bases, leaving 16 bases between the germline ends. Germline CDR1 and CDR2: MDHEN and SYDVKM. This CDR3 is 16 amino acids long. The source is a man aged 18-30 years with active or convalescent COVID-19. The source material was peripheral blood. V and J are TRBV28 and TRBJ2-5; possibly TRBD1 for D (6 bases). The CDR3 sequence: CASSPLGQSYQETQYF. CDR3 sequence (DNA): TGTGCCAGCAGTCCCCTCGGACAGTCGTACCAAGAGACCCAGTACTTC. The entire variable domain, with the rest obtained from reference TRBV28 and TRBJ2-5, is as follows: DVKVTQSSRYLVKRTGEKVFLECVQDMDHENMFWYRQDPGLGLRLIYFSYDVKMKEKGDIPEGYSVSREKKERFSLILESASTNQTSMYLCASSPLGQSYQETQYFGPGTRLLVL.